Detailed here is one T cell receptor (beta chain). These data are taken from a study of blood T cell repertoires in COVID-19. Study details: There were acute and convalescent COVID-19 samples, and they came from the United States, Italy and Spain. Sample material is recorded as cDNA or gDNA derived from T cells, B-cell-depleted T cells, or PBMCs.

As handled by the study authors: Using reference gene primer amplification, nucleated cell counts were estimated. Data came from immunoSEQ multiplex PCR; TCRdb stores just in-frame clones and leaves some out. V and J calls and clone size are those listed in that table; D and trimming were worked out from the DNA. Among over 100,000 clones, more than 85% were seen once, and the ten largest hold roughly 4.2%. The source of this sequence is a man between 18 and 35 years old with acute or convalescent COVID-19. Sequences were obtained from peripheral blood.

This CDR3 reads CASRHRDRTGNEQFF. Written as DNA, the CDR3 is TGTGCCAGCAGACACCGGGACAGGACAGGCAATGAGCAGTTCTTC. The chain uses TRBV6-5 and TRBJ2-1, with TRBD1 matching 8 bases. CDR1 MNHEY and CDR2 SVGAGI come from the germline V gene. J lost 6 bases, V lost 6 bases, and 10 bases had no gene match. The CDR3 length is 15 residues.